These 15 T cell receptor beta chains share one sample of origin, sequenced in a study of beta chain features in type 1 diabetes. The whole isolated RNA underwent reverse transcription, so sequencing captured expressed TCRB transcripts. The protocol was immunoSEQ multiplex PCR, while the TCRdb copy is restricted to in-frame clones and leaves out a portion. The sample consists of roughly 400,000 clones, roughly 16% of them appearing once. The sequenced sample consisted of naive CD4+ T cells from blood. The source of these receptors is a woman in her late teens or twenties in good health.

This clone was observed a few times. The chain employs TRBV9 and TRBJ2-1, with 13 bases aligning to TRBD2. V lost 3 bases and J lost 4; bases outside the gene matches: 1. The CDR3 has 15 amino acids. Germline V lookup: CDR1 SGDLS, CDR2 YYNGEE. CDR3 sequence: CASSEGLAGYNEQFF. The CDR3 nucleotides are TGTGCCAGCAGCGAGGGACTAGCGGGATACAATGAGCAGTTCTTC.

This clone showed up just a few times. This chain connects TRBV7-9 to TRBJ2-5; weak D call: TRBD1 (5 bases). The germline gives CDR1 SEHNR, CDR2 FQNEAQ (reference sequence). The length of the CDR3 is 15 residues. Trimming cost V 3 bases and J 0 bases, with 11 bases left between them. CDR3 sequence (DNA): TGTGCCAGCAGCTTGGGGCAGGTGGACCAAGAGACCCAGTACTTC. It specifies CASSLGQVDQETQYF. The variable domain in full, completed from reference TRBV7-9 and TRBJ2-5, reads DTGVSQNPRHKITKRGQNVTFRCDPISEHNRLYWYRQTLGQGPEFLTYFQNEAQLEKSRLLSDRFSAERPKGSFSTLEIQRTEQGDSAMYLCASSLGQVDQETQYFGPGTRLLVL.

The chain recombines TRBV28 with TRBJ1-2; tentatively, D is TRBD1 (6 bases). Per germline, CDR1 MDHEN and CDR2 SYDVKM. V lost 2 bases to trimming and J lost 7 bases, with 14 bases between them. This CDR3 comprises 14 residues. CDR3 in amino acids: CASSLEDRPRGYTF. Here the CDR3 DNA reads TGTGCCAGCAGTTTAGAGGACAGACCTCGTGGCTACACCTTC.

This chain joins TRBV28 and TRBJ2-7, with TRBD1 matching 8 bases. Germline V gives CDR1 MDHEN, CDR2 SYDVKM. The CDR3 covers 15 residues. Trimming took 3 bases from V and 6 from J; bases not matched to a gene: 10. CDR3 bases: TGTGCCAGCAGTTTTCGGGGGACAGGTGGAGGCGAGCAGTACTTC. The encoded protein is CASSFRGTGGGEQYF.

The chain has TRBV27 and TRBJ1-1; D is possibly TRBD1 (6 bases). The V and J ends lost 9 bases and 4 bases respectively, with 24 bases between them. Germline V gene lookup returns CDR1 MNHEY and CDR2 SMNVEV (reference sequence). This CDR3 is 16 amino acids long. CDR3 nucleotide sequence: TGTGCCAGTTCGTATCGGGGGGGCGCGGGGGTCACTGAAGCTTTCTTT. This encodes CASSYRGGAGVTEAFF.

For the CDR3, the DNA is TGCGCCAGCAGCCATTATGGGGGGTCTCTGGGTGAAAAACTGTTTTTT. As protein: CASSHYGGSLGEKLFF. V gene TRBV4-3 combines with J gene TRBJ1-4, with D perhaps TRBD1 (5 bases). V lost 3 bases and J lost 7, with 18 bases in between. The CDR3 totals 16 residues. Germline loops: CDR1 LGHNA, CDR2 YSLEER.

This sequence joins TRBV4-1 and TRBJ2-1; TRBD2 might be the D (5 bases). The V end was cut by 1 base, the J end by 3 bases, with 10 bases between. CDR3 size: 15 residues. Germline V gives CDR1 MGHRA, CDR2 YSYEKL. This CDR3 reads CASSQAMTNYNEQFF. The DNA of the CDR3 is TGCGCCAGCAGCCAAGCCATGACTAACTACAATGAGCAGTTCTTC.

There are a few counts of this clone. At the DNA level, this CDR3 is encoded by other sequences in the same sample as well. The rearrangement links TRBV30 to TRBJ2-5, with no clear D. Germline assignment: CDR1 GTSNPN and CDR2 SVGIG (reference sequence). Between the trimmed V and J ends, which lost 0 bases and 5 bases, there was a span of 4 bases. The CDR3 totals 11 residues. The CDR3 nucleotides read TGTGCCTGGAGTGTCTTGGAGACCCAGTACTTC. Translation: CAWSVLETQYF. Complete variable domain (other parts from reference TRBV30 and TRBJ2-5): SQTIHQWPATLVQPVGSPLSLECTVEGTSNPNLYWYRQAAGRGLQLLFYSVGIGQISSEVPQNLSASRPQDRQFILSSKKLLLSDSGFYLCAWSVLETQYFGPGTRLLVL.

There are a few counts of this clone. V and J are TRBV5-6 and TRBJ2-1; a weak D match, TRBD2 (5 bases). Trimming cost V 2 bases and J 0 bases, with 9 bases left between them. The CDR3 has 15 amino acids. CDR1 is SGHDT, CDR2 YYEEEE, per germline. CDR3 amino acids: CASSFRGSSYNEQFF. The CDR3 nucleotides are TGTGCCAGCAGCTTCCGAGGGAGCTCCTACAATGAGCAGTTCTTC. The full variable domain, in which reference TRBV5-6 and TRBJ2-1 provide the parts outside the CDR3, is DAGVTQSPTHLIKTRGQQVTLRCSPKSGHDTVSWYQQALGQGPQFIFQYYEEEERQRGNFPDRFSGHQFPNYSSELNVNALLLGDSALYLCASSFRGSSYNEQFFGPGTRLTVL.

This clone was seen a handful of times. The genes are TRBV2 and TRBJ2-1; D may be TRBD2 (6 bases). V shed 8 bases and J shed 9 bases, with 11 bases lying between them. The length of the CDR3 is 11 residues. Germline V gives CDR1 SNHLY, CDR2 FYNNEI. The CDR3, as DNA: TGTGCCAGCTTCCGGGAGTTTGAGCAGTTCTTC. This gives the protein CASFREFEQFF. The variable domain in full, completed from reference TRBV2 and TRBJ2-1, reads EPEVTQTPSHQVTQMGQEVILRCVPISNHLYFYWYRQILGQKVEFLVSFYNNEISEKSEIFDDQFSVERPDGSNFTLKIRSTKLEDSAMYFCASFREFEQFFGPGTRLTVL.

This clone showed up just a few times. The rearrangement uses TRBV28 and TRBJ1-1; a weak D match, TRBD1 (5 bases). This CDR3 contains 11 residues. Per germline, CDR1 MDHEN and CDR2 SYDVKM. Trimming pared 5 bases from V and 11 bases from J, leaving 12 bases between. CDR3 DNA: TGTGCCAGCAGTCGGGGGGAGCGCGCTTTCTTT. The encoded protein is CASSRGERAFF. Supplemented by reference TRBV28 and TRBJ1-1, the full variable domain reads DVKVTQSSRYLVKRTGEKVFLECVQDMDHENMFWYRQDPGLGLRLIYFSYDVKMKEKGDIPEGYSVSREKKERFSLILESASTNQTSMYLCASSRGERAFFGQGTRLTVV.

This clone was recorded a few times. This chain joins TRBV28 and TRBJ2-1; 7 nucleotides agree with TRBD1. Germline V gene sequence: CDR1 MDHEN, CDR2 SYDVKM. V was clipped by 7 bases and J by 9 bases; unmatched bases: 12. This CDR3 is 14 amino acids long. The CDR3 DNA is TGTGCCAGCACCCTACAGGGGACGATATTTGAGCAGTTCTTC. Protein product: CASTLQGTIFEQFF.

This clone was recorded a few times. The V and J genes are TRBV30 and TRBJ2-3, with 11 bases lining up with TRBD2. The CDR3 length is 17 residues. Germline V gene data show CDR1 as GTSNPN and CDR2 as SVGIG (reference sequence). V lost 1 base and J lost 3; bases outside the gene matches: 9. CDR3 DNA: TGTGCCTGGAGTGGCCCGGGACTAGCGGCAAAGACAGATACGCAGTATTTT. Translation: CAWSGPGLAAKTDTQYF. Full variable domain (outside the CDR3, taken from reference TRBV30 and TRBJ2-3): SQTIHQWPATLVQPVGSPLSLECTVEGTSNPNLYWYRQAAGRGLQLLFYSVGIGQISSEVPQNLSASRPQDRQFILSSKKLLLSDSGFYLCAWSGPGLAAKTDTQYFGPGTRLTVL.

This clone has more than one count but fewer than ten. This chain joins TRBV4-3 and TRBJ2-5; D possibly corresponds to TRBD2 (6 bases). In germline, CDR1 is LGHNA, CDR2 YSLEER. The germline V and J ends were trimmed by 1 base and 7 bases, with 16 bases remaining between them. The CDR3 loop spans 15 amino acids. CDR3 loop: CASSQVGGPSRTQYF. CDR3 sequence (DNA): TGCGCCAGCAGCCAAGTGGGGGGTCCCTCTAGGACCCAGTACTTC.

This clone was seen a few times. This same CDR3 is encoded by further DNA sequences in the sample. The chain has TRBV29-1 and TRBJ1-5; tentatively, D is TRBD1 (6 bases). Trimming pared 4 bases from V and 4 bases from J, leaving 8 bases between. Germline V gene lookup returns CDR1 SQVTM and CDR2 ANQGSEA. The CDR3 is 12 residues long. The CDR3 region has the DNA TGCAGCGTTGGGGGGCGGAATCAGCCCCAGCATTTT. Encoded protein: CSVGGRNQPQHF.